Listed below are T cell receptor beta chains from one sample, sequenced in a study of T cells after yellow fever vaccination. From the 5' RACE reads, TCRdb called clonotypes with MiXCR, one entry per CDR3 protein. The profile shows some 400,000 distinct CDR3 sequences, under 7.5% of them singletons. Sequenced here: PBMCs, sampled 5 days after the yellow fever booster vaccination. The receptors derive from a man younger than 45 who received the YFV17D yellow fever vaccine. Both conserved end residues are part of each CDR3. Fields, in order: V gene, J gene, D gene, clone size, CDR3 DNA, CDR3 protein. The D gene is left open where the match is weak. Where a row states a size, it is once, few, many or the class of an expanded clone; other rows omit it.

V gene: TRBV7-8
J gene: TRBJ2-7
D gene: TRBD2
clone size: many
CDR3 DNA: TGTGCCAGCAGCTTAGCGGGGACGGGAGGGACCTACGAGCAGTACTTC
CDR3 protein: CASSLAGTGGTYEQYF

V gene: TRBV6-1
J gene: TRBJ2-2
D gene: .
clone size: many
CDR3 DNA: TGTGCCACTCGGACAGCTGTTTTACTCGGGGAGCTGTTTTTT
CDR3 protein: CATRTAVLLGELFF

V gene: TRBV11-2
J gene: TRBJ2-7
D gene: TRBD1
clone size: many
CDR3 DNA: TGTGCCAGCAGCCGAACCAGGACAGGGAGCTACGAGCAGTACTTC
CDR3 protein: CASSRTRTGSYEQYF

V gene: TRBV9
J gene: TRBJ2-7
D gene: .
clone size: few
CDR3 DNA: TGTGCCAGCAGCGCCTCGGCCGGTTTTGAGTTCTACGAGCAGTACTTC
CDR3 protein: CASSASAGFEFYEQYF

V gene: TRBV5-1
J gene: TRBJ1-5
D gene: .
clone size: .
CDR3 DNA: TGCGCCAGCTCTGACGGTTTCAATCAGCCCCAGCATTTT
CDR3 protein: CASSDGFNQPQHF

V gene: TRBV20-1
J gene: TRBJ1-4
D gene: .
clone size: many
CDR3 DNA: TGCAGTGCTCACACGGACAGACGTAATGAAAAACTGTTTTTT
CDR3 protein: CSAHTDRRNEKLFF

V gene: TRBV15
J gene: TRBJ1-5
D gene: .
clone size: .
CDR3 DNA: TGTGCCACCAGCACAGAGGTGGTAGTCGACACTTATAGCAATCAGCCCCAGCATTTT
CDR3 protein: CATSTEVVVDTYSNQPQHF

V gene: TRBV7-2
J gene: TRBJ2-2
D gene: TRBD1
clone size: .
CDR3 DNA: TGTGCCAGCAGTCGAGGAGGGACAGGGAAAGCCGGGGAGCTGTTTTTT
CDR3 protein: CASSRGGTGKAGELFF

V gene: TRBV12-3/TRBV12-4
J gene: TRBJ2-5
D gene: TRBD2
clone size: many
CDR3 DNA: TGTGCCAGCAGTAGCGGGATTGGAGAGACCCAGTACTTC
CDR3 protein: CASSSGIGETQYF

V gene: TRBV6-2/TRBV6-3
J gene: TRBJ2-1
D gene: TRBD2
clone size: few
CDR3 DNA: TGTGCCAGCAGTCCACTAGCGGGTGGTGAGCAGTTCTTC
CDR3 protein: CASSPLAGGEQFF

V gene: TRBV29-1
J gene: TRBJ2-5
D gene: .
clone size: many
CDR3 DNA: TGCAGCGGGGTTGGACAGTCCCTACAAGAGACCCAGTACTTC
CDR3 protein: CSGVGQSLQETQYF

V gene: TRBV7-2
J gene: TRBJ2-1
D gene: TRBD1
clone size: .
CDR3 DNA: TGTGCCAGCAGCTCCCTACAGGGGAATGAGCAGTTCTTC
CDR3 protein: CASSSLQGNEQFF

V gene: TRBV11-2
J gene: TRBJ2-5
D gene: .
clone size: many
CDR3 DNA: TGTGCCAGCAGCTTAGGTCGGCGCGGGTGGGAAGGGTTGGAGACCCAGTACTTC
CDR3 protein: CASSLGRRGWEGLETQYF

V gene: TRBV29-1
J gene: TRBJ1-1
D gene: .
clone size: many
CDR3 DNA: TGCAGCTCCTCTCAAAGGGTGGCGGACACTGAAGCTTTCTTT
CDR3 protein: CSSSQRVADTEAFF

V gene: TRBV7-6
J gene: TRBJ2-3
D gene: .
clone size: many
CDR3 DNA: TGTGCCAGCAGCCGGGACCCAGGCACAGATACGCAGTATTTT
CDR3 protein: CASSRDPGTDTQYF

V gene: TRBV12-3/TRBV12-4
J gene: TRBJ2-1
D gene: .
clone size: few
CDR3 DNA: TGTGCCAGCAACTTAGGTGCGGTCGGCCGTTACAATGAGCAGTTCTTC
CDR3 protein: CASNLGAVGRYNEQFF

V gene: TRBV12-3/TRBV12-4
J gene: TRBJ2-2
D gene: TRBD2
clone size: many
CDR3 DNA: TGTGCCAGCAGTTTGGTGTCTAGCGGGAGTTCCGGGGAGCTGTTTTTT
CDR3 protein: CASSLVSSGSSGELFF

V gene: TRBV7-2
J gene: TRBJ2-5
D gene: .
clone size: .
CDR3 DNA: TGTGCCAGCAGCTTAGAAGGAGACGGTTGGGAGACCCAGTACTTC
CDR3 protein: CASSLEGDGWETQYF

V gene: TRBV11-2
J gene: TRBJ2-3
D gene: TRBD2
clone size: many
CDR3 DNA: TGTGCCAGCAGCTTAGTCCCCGGGGGCGGGAGGGGGGCCAACACAGATACGCAGTATTTT
CDR3 protein: CASSLVPGGGRGANTDTQYF

V gene: TRBV7-8
J gene: TRBJ2-3
D gene: .
clone size: few
CDR3 DNA: TGTGCCAGCACCCTGGGGGACCATAGCACAGATACGCAGTATTTT
CDR3 protein: CASTLGDHSTDTQYF

V gene: TRBV29-1
J gene: TRBJ2-7
D gene: .
clone size: many
CDR3 DNA: TGCAGCGTTCTTGGGGATACCTACGAGCAGTACTTC
CDR3 protein: CSVLGDTYEQYF

V gene: TRBV11-2
J gene: TRBJ2-5
D gene: TRBD2
clone size: many
CDR3 DNA: TGTGCCAGCAGTTCAGGTCGACTAGCACAAGAGACCCAGTACTTC
CDR3 protein: CASSSGRLAQETQYF

V gene: TRBV6-1
J gene: TRBJ2-7
D gene: TRBD1
clone size: many
CDR3 DNA: TGTGCCAGCAGTGAGGCAGCGGACAGGGGATTTTTATACGAGCAGTACTTC
CDR3 protein: CASSEAADRGFLYEQYF

V gene: TRBV10-3
J gene: TRBJ1-4
D gene: .
clone size: many
CDR3 DNA: TGTGCCATCAGTGAGTCCGGCCCTAATGAAAAACTGTTTTTT
CDR3 protein: CAISESGPNEKLFF

V gene: TRBV5-1
J gene: TRBJ2-1
D gene: .
clone size: few
CDR3 DNA: TGCGCCAGCAGCTTGGTAGCAGCGATAAACTCCTACAATGAGCAGTTCTTC
CDR3 protein: CASSLVAAINSYNEQFF

V gene: TRBV29-1
J gene: TRBJ1-5
D gene: .
clone size: many
CDR3 DNA: TGCAGCGTCGTGGAAGGAGGAGGTCAGCCCCAGCATTTT
CDR3 protein: CSVVEGGGQPQHF